This entry concerns a single TCR beta chain. The entry originates in a study of blood T cell repertoires in COVID-19. Repertoires were generated with immunoSEQ multiplex PCR, while TCRdb's copy carries only in-frame clones and drops some. The sample contains roughly 160,000 clones, roughly 85% of which appear only once. Sequenced sample: PBMCs or T cells enriched from blood (not recorded which). This TCR came from a woman between 65 and 79 years old in a cohort exposed to, infected with or recovered from COVID-19 (not recorded which).

DNA for the CDR3: TGCGCCAGCAGCTTGTACCAAGCGGGAGGGAATGAGCAGTTCTTC. Its translation: CASSLYQAGGNEQFF. This sequence joins TRBV5-1 and TRBJ2-1; 10 bases match TRBD2. CDR1 and CDR2 from the germline V gene are SGHRS and YFSETQ. Trimming at V came to 1 base and at J to 7 bases, leaving 5 bases not matched to a gene. The CDR3 loop spans 15 amino acids.